This TCR beta chain was identified during a study of blood T cell repertoires in COVID-19. Study information: T cells, B-cell-depleted T cells, or PBMCs provided the cDNA or gDNA that served as material.

The CDR3 sequence is 12 residues long. V was clipped by 6 bases and J by 0 bases, with 6 bases between them. Germline-derived CDR1 and CDR2 are SQVTM and ANQGSEA. Some clones are missing from TCRdb's copy, which holds only in-frame ones; the method was immunoSEQ multiplex PCR. The table has some 170,000 clones, 87% seen once. The sequencing sample was made of peripheral blood. The source of this sequence is an older woman who had recovered from COVID-19. V and J are TRBV29-1 and TRBJ1-3; D might be TRBD1 (6 bases). The CDR3 loop is CSVRGSGNTIYF. In nucleotides, the CDR3 is TGCAGCGTCAGGGGCTCTGGAAACACCATATATTTT. Using reference TRBV29-1 and TRBJ1-3 for the parts outside the CDR3, the full variable domain is SAVISQKPSRDICQRGTSLTIQCQVDSQVTMMFWYRQQPGQSLTLIATANQGSEATYESGFVIDKFPISRPNLTFSTLTVSNMSPEDSSIYLCSVRGSGNTIYFGEGSWLTVV.